The subject of this entry is one T cell receptor (beta chain). Its antigen is not identified. In germline, CDR1 is SGHTA, CDR2 FQGNSA. This CDR3 contains 16 residues. This record belongs to a study of blood T cells in healthy people across ages. Study-wide points: A roughly linear fall in TCR beta diversity per million T cells was seen with increasing age.

A J-beta primer mix and a sample-barcoded 5' primer were used in a second PCR of roughly 7 to 12 cycles. A template-switch adaptor containing 12 random nucleotides labeled each cDNA molecule. The yield of each sample was at least 2.5 million CDR3-containing paired-end reads. MiXCR, applied by TCRdb to the 5' RACE reads, yields one record per CDR3 protein. The repertoire consists of about 1.8 million distinct CDR3 sequences, with 49% occurring once and the leading ten covering approximately 2.1%. Source material: blood. V and J are TRBV7-2 and TRBJ2-1; D is perhaps TRBD1 or TRBD2 (7 bases each). The J call may be incorrect, as the DNA end agrees better with TRBJ2-7. The clonotype comes from a middle-aged woman in good health. CDR3 loop: CASSLGGGTEYNEQYF. The CDR3 bases are TGTGCCAGCAGCTTAGGGGGGGGGACAGAGTACAATGAGCAGTACTTC.